These T cell receptor beta chains were read from a single sample in a study of Ad26.COV2.S vaccination and SARS-CoV-2 variants. Only in-frame clones appear in the TCRdb table, and some are missing; sequencing was by immunoSEQ multiplex PCR. The sample lists about 320,000 clones, roughly 84% occurring once. The material sequenced was peripheral blood, taken in a trial of Ad26.COV2.S vaccine versus placebo. The receptors originated from a person between 18 and 59 years old who received the Ad26.COV2.S COVID-19 vaccine or a placebo. Both conserved end residues are part of each CDR3. Each record gives: CDR3 length, V gene, J gene, CDR3 protein.

>14|TRBV6-5|TRBJ2-2
CAGKPSGITGELFF
>14|TRBV19|TRBJ1-1
CASSGTLRGTEAFF
>14|TRBV4-3|TRBJ2-7
CASSQEHINYEQYF
>16|TRBV7-2|TRBJ2-3
CASSLGRGVGTDTQYF
>15|TRBV2|TRBJ1-6
CATLRGAGGDSPLHF
>12|TRBV15|TRBJ2-3
CATSRDTDTQYF
>12|TRBV30|TRBJ2-1
CAWGWKSNEQFF
>16|TRBV18|TRBJ2-1
CASSPPGRSSYNEQFF
>14|TRBV3-1/TRBV3-2|TRBJ2-7
CASSQGGGTYEQYF
>15|TRBV5-1|TRBJ2-2
CASSLTGLNTGELFF
>15|TRBV7-2|TRBJ2-2
CASSSLLDSTGELFF
>15|TRBV19|TRBJ1-2
CASSIRQSSNYGYTF
>13|TRBV5-4|TRBJ2-7
CASSPRTGHEQYF
>15|TRBV5-1|TRBJ1-6
CASSLSRSYNSPLHF
>16|TRBV30|TRBJ2-1
CAWSPTGGGTYNEQFF
>20|TRBV19|TRBJ1-1
CASKDELRTPRAKGETEAFF
>15|TRBV19|TRBJ2-3
CASSIAGGSTDTQYF
>13|TRBV24-1|TRBJ1-5
CATSETGNQPQHF
>15|TRBV7-2|TRBJ1-6
CASSARQGGRSPLHF
>13|TRBV11-2|TRBJ2-2
CASSSYVAGELFF
>13|TRBV7-2|TRBJ2-3
CASSLEGADTQYF
>13|TRBV3-1/TRBV3-2|TRBJ1-2
CARDSFYNYGYTF
>16|TRBV5-4|TRBJ1-6
CASSTQTGTLPSPLHF
>15|TRBV19|TRBJ1-3
CASSRFPGSGNTIYF
>16|TRBV5-1|TRBJ1-1
CASRLGQLHEDTEAFF